These 29 T cell receptor beta chains were all obtained from the same sample, sequenced in a study of blood T cell repertoires in COVID-19. Using immunoSEQ multiplex PCR, the repertoire was profiled, and TCRdb retains in-frame clones only, with some absent. The sample has 270,000 or so clones; about 89% are singletons. Sequencing was performed on peripheral blood. The receptors derive from a middle-aged woman who had recovered from COVID-19.

The rearrangement joins TRBV19 to TRBJ2-3; 10 nucleotides align to TRBD2. This CDR3 contains 15 residues. Looked up from germline, CDR1 is LNHDA and CDR2 is SQIVND (reference sequence). V lost 3 bases, J lost 4 bases, and 4 bases stayed unmatched. The DNA for the CDR3 is TGTGCCAGTAGTATGTGGACTAGCGGCTCAGATACGCAGTATTTT. Protein: CASSMWTSGSDTQYF.

The genes are TRBV7-2 and TRBJ2-7, with TRBD2 matching 7 bases. The germline gives CDR1 SGHTA, CDR2 FQGNSA. The CDR3 is made up of 14 amino acids. The ends lost 1 base at V and 3 bases at J; junction bases unmatched: 3. CDR3 sequence reads: CASSLEAGNYEQYF. The CDR3 DNA reads as TGTGCCAGCAGCTTAGAAGCGGGAAACTACGAGCAGTACTTC.

The CDR3 loop reads CAWSRRGLGELFF. In DNA form, the CDR3 reads TGTGCCTGGAGTAGGAGGGGTTTAGGGGAGCTGTTTTTT. The V call is TRBV30, the J call TRBJ2-2, with a tentative D call TRBD2 (6 bases). V lost 2 bases to trimming and J lost 8 bases, with 12 bases between them. The germline V gene encodes CDR1 GTSNPN and CDR2 SVGIG (reference sequence). CDR3 size: 13 residues. The full variable domain, rest sourced from reference TRBV30 and TRBJ2-2, is SQTIHQWPATLVQPVGSPLSLECTVEGTSNPNLYWYRQAAGRGLQLLFYSVGIGQISSEVPQNLSASRPQDRQFILSSKKLLLSDSGFYLCAWSRRGLGELFFGEGSRLTVL.

The J gene is TRBJ2-1, the V gene TRBV18; the match to TRBD2 covers 13 bases. The CDR3 totals 18 residues. With V trimmed by 3 bases and J by 8 bases, 13 bases remained unmatched. CDR1 is KGHSH and CDR2 is LQKENI in the germline V gene. This CDR3 is CASSPPTQWTSGSDEQFF. CDR3 sequence (DNA): TGTGCCAGCTCACCCCCGACCCAATGGACTAGCGGGAGTGATGAGCAGTTCTTC.

The V call is TRBV10-3, the J call TRBJ2-5; D might be TRBD2 (5 bases). The V gene lost 0 bases and the J gene lost 5 bases, with 22 bases spanning the gap. The germline CDR1 and CDR2 sequences are ENHRY and SYGVKD. The CDR3 is made up of 18 amino acids. The CDR3 loop is CAISESGSWRGQAETQYF. The DNA for the CDR3 is TGTGCCATCAGTGAGTCGGGCAGTTGGCGAGGGCAGGCGGAGACCCAGTACTTC.

This clone is a singleton in its sample. The chain carries TRBV6-1 and TRBJ2-2; 7 bases map to TRBD1. Trimming removed 3 bases from V and 7 bases from J; junction bases left unmatched: 8. CDR3 length: 15 residues. Germline CDR1 MNHNS, CDR2 SASEGT. CDR3: CASSETGYKVGELFF. The CDR3 bases are TGTGCCAGCAGTGAGACAGGGTATAAGGTCGGGGAGCTGTTTTTT.

The chain combines TRBV4-2 with TRBJ1-2; D gene uncertain. Looked up from germline, CDR1 is LGHNA and CDR2 is YNFKEQ. The CDR3 runs 12 residues. Trimming cost V 1 base and J 8 bases, with 8 bases left between them. The CDR3 DNA reads as TGTGCCAGCAGCCAAGGTGCGAAAGGCTACACCTTC. Translated: CASSQGAKGYTF.

The gene calls are TRBV5-1 and TRBJ2-1; 10 bases agree with TRBD2. V lost 1 base to trimming and J lost 12 bases; unmatched junction nucleotides: 19. Germline lookup yields CDR1 SGHRS and CDR2 YFSETQ. This CDR3 is built from 18 residues. The CDR3 protein is CASSLSGVQRGGPPMQFF. In nucleotides, the CDR3 is TGCGCCAGCAGCTTGAGCGGGGTCCAGCGGGGGGGCCCCCCAATGCAGTTCTTC.

The chain uses TRBV7-9 and TRBJ1-4; a possible D gene is TRBD1 (6 bases). CDR3 length equals 14 residues. Germline lookup yields CDR1 SEHNR and CDR2 FQNEAQ (reference sequence). With 1 base removed from V and 8 bases from J, the gap between germline ends came to 11 bases. The CDR3 is CASSLGAGEEKLFF. CDR3 nucleotide sequence: TGTGCCAGCAGCTTAGGGGCAGGGGAGGAAAAACTGTTTTTT.

CDR3: CASSIQATGALNQPQHF. Here the CDR3 DNA reads TGTGCCAGTAGTATCCAAGCCACAGGGGCCCTCAATCAGCCCCAGCATTTT. This chain connects TRBV19 to TRBJ1-5; 7 nucleotides agree with TRBD1. CDR3 length: 17 amino acids. Germline loops: CDR1 LNHDA, CDR2 SQIVND (reference sequence). V was pared by 3 bases and J by 3 bases, with 11 bases of the junction left unmatched.

This rearrangement joins TRBV28 to TRBJ2-4; 7 bases fit TRBD1. The CDR3 is 18 amino acids. Per the germline V gene, CDR1 is MDHEN and CDR2 is SYDVKM. J lost 2 bases, V lost 3 bases, and 13 bases had no gene match. As DNA, the CDR3 is TGTGCCAGCAGTTTTTCGGCCGTGGGCAGGGGGACCAAAAACATTCAGTACTTC. Translated: CASSFSAVGRGTKNIQYF.

The chain uses TRBV28 and TRBJ1-5; TRBD1 might be the D (5 bases). V dropped 7 bases and J dropped 7 bases, with 17 bases sitting between them. The CDR3 is made up of 14 amino acids. Germline V lookup: CDR1 MDHEN, CDR2 SYDVKM. CDR3 loop: CASTPAGDRQPQHF. In DNA, the CDR3 is TGTGCCAGCACTCCCGCGGGGGACCGGCAGCCCCAGCATTTT.

The CDR3 loop reads CASTAPERERCEQYF. In DNA, the CDR3 is TGCGCCAGCACAGCACCGGAACGGGAGCGGTGCGAGCAGTACTTC. V is TRBV10-1 and J is TRBJ2-7, with a possible D match to TRBD2 (6 bases). The CDR3 totals 15 residues. Germline CDR1 reads WNHNN; CDR2 reads SYGVQD (reference sequence). V was pared by 7 bases and J by 6 bases, with 22 bases between.

The chain has TRBV7-9 and TRBJ2-1; perhaps TRBD2 as D (5 bases). V lost 3 bases, J lost 9 bases, and 21 bases lay in between. CDR3 length: 16 amino acids. Looked up from germline, CDR1 is SEHNR and CDR2 is FQNEAQ (reference sequence). In DNA form, the CDR3 reads TGTGCCAGCAGCTTGAGGGTTTCGGTAAGGGCGAGTGAGCAGTTCTTC. The encoded protein is CASSLRVSVRASEQFF.

As concerns this clone: The same CDR3 is also encoded by other DNA sequences in this sample. This chain uses TRBV28 with TRBJ1-5; 7 nucleotides match TRBD1. The V gene's germline CDR1 is MDHEN and CDR2 SYDVKM. V lost 3 bases, J lost 4 bases, and 6 bases stayed unmatched. The CDR3 has 15 amino acids. The CDR3 is CASSLSQGSNQPQHF. The CDR3 bases are TGTGCCAGCAGTTTGTCACAGGGGAGTAATCAGCCCCAGCATTTT. The entire variable domain, with the rest obtained from reference TRBV28 and TRBJ1-5, is as follows: DVKVTQSSRYLVKRTGEKVFLECVQDMDHENMFWYRQDPGLGLRLIYFSYDVKMKEKGDIPEGYSVSREKKERFSLILESASTNQTSMYLCASSLSQGSNQPQHFGDGTRLSIL.

The gene calls are TRBV7-9 and TRBJ2-5, with 8 bases aligning to TRBD1. The junction had 7 bases not matched to a gene; V was cut back by 4 bases and J by 3 bases. The CDR3 length is 15 residues. The germline V gene has CDR1 SEHNR and CDR2 FQNEAQ (reference sequence). In nucleotides, the CDR3 is TGTGCCAGCAGCTGGGGACAGGTTGTGGAAGAGACCCAGTACTTC. It encodes CASSWGQVVEETQYF.

The chain recombines TRBV3-1 (or the pseudogene TRBV3-2) with TRBJ2-1, with 15 bases identical to TRBD2. The CDR3 sequence is 15 residues long. Per germline, CDR1 LGHDT and CDR2 YNNKEL (reference sequence). The junction had 2 bases not matched to a gene; V was cut back by 3 bases and J by 8 bases. DNA of the CDR3: TGTGCCAGCAGCCAGGGACTAGCGGGAGGCTATGAGCAGTTCTTC. Its translation is CASSQGLAGGYEQFF.

The rearrangement uses TRBV5-4 and TRBJ2-5; D perhaps matches TRBD2 (5 bases). Germline V CDR1 and CDR2: SGHNT, YYREEE (reference sequence). With 4 bases removed from V and 2 bases from J, the gap between germline ends came to 15 bases. The CDR3 sequence is 15 residues long. The CDR3 sequence: CASSREWERQETQYF. As DNA, the CDR3 is TGTGCCAGCAGCCGCGAGTGGGAGCGGCAAGAGACCCAGTACTTC.

This clone was seen just once. The rearrangement links TRBV6-2 or TRBV6-3 to TRBJ2-1; 7 bases are a match to TRBD1. V lost 1 base to trimming and J lost 3 bases; unmatched junction nucleotides: 6. Germline CDR1 and CDR2: MNHEY and SVGEGT. The length of the CDR3 is 16 residues. CDR3 sequence (DNA): TGTGCCAGCAGTTACTATGGCAGGGGGAACTACAATGAGCAGTTCTTC. The encoded protein is CASSYYGRGNYNEQFF.

The chain has TRBV5-1 and TRBJ2-2; TRBD1 might be the D (6 bases). The V end lost 0 bases, the J end lost 3 bases, and 9 bases lay between the germline ends. This CDR3 is 15 amino acids long. The germline V gene has CDR1 SGHRS and CDR2 YFSETQ. The CDR3 DNA is TGCGCCAGCAGCTTGGAACAGGGAGACACCGGGGAGCTGTTTTTT. This codes for CASSLEQGDTGELFF.

This clone appeared a few times. The chain is built from TRBV6-6 and TRBJ2-7, with 8 bases identical to TRBD2. The V segment lost 7 bases and the J segment 3 bases; nucleotides outside the gene matches: 14. The CDR3 extends over 16 amino acids. Looked up from germline, CDR1 is MNHNY and CDR2 is SVGAGI (reference sequence). CDR3 DNA: TGTGCCAGCATCCCACGTCAGGGCGGGGGGAGCTACGAGCAGTACTTC. This codes for CASIPRQGGGSYEQYF.

The rearrangement links TRBV5-4 to TRBJ2-1, with 10 nucleotides matching TRBD2. The CDR3 totals 17 residues. The V gene's germline CDR1 is SGHNT and CDR2 YYREEE (reference sequence). Trimming at V came to 0 bases and at J to 9 bases, leaving 12 bases not matched to a gene. The CDR3 reads CASSLALAGVGGSEQFF. As DNA, the CDR3 is TGTGCCAGCAGCTTGGCTCTAGCGGGAGTAGGAGGTAGTGAGCAGTTCTTC.

CDR3 sequence reads: CATSDRDREGSYEQYF. DNA of the CDR3: TGTGCCACCAGTGACCGGGACCGGGAGGGATCCTACGAGCAGTACTTC. The chain employs TRBV24-1 and TRBJ2-7, with TRBD2 matching over 8 bases. CDR3 length equals 16 residues. J was trimmed by 1 base and V by 4 bases; bases with no gene match: 8. Germline V CDR1 and CDR2: KGHDR, SFDVKD.

The chain joins TRBV30 to TRBJ1-3; 7 nucleotides agree with TRBD1. The CDR3 loop spans 14 amino acids. Per germline, CDR1 GTSNPN and CDR2 SVGIG (reference sequence). The V segment lost 5 bases and the J segment 2 bases; nucleotides outside the gene matches: 6. CDR3 sequence (DNA): TGTGCCTGGGAAGAGGGGGCGGCTGGAAACACCATATATTTT. Its protein product is CAWEEGAAGNTIYF.

The gene calls are TRBV10-3 and TRBJ2-5, with D possibly being TRBD1 (6 bases). The V end was cut by 0 bases, the J end by 5 bases, with 10 bases between. Germline values: CDR1 ENHRY, CDR2 SYGVKD. The CDR3 runs 14 residues. Here the CDR3 reads CAISESTGWETQYF. The CDR3 DNA sequence: TGTGCCATCAGTGAGTCTACAGGGTGGGAGACCCAGTACTTC.

Concerning this clone itself: A junction boundary mismatches the germline segment, possibly from a read error. V and J are TRBV9 and TRBJ2-1; 12 nucleotides align to TRBD2. The CDR3 contains 14 residues. Looked up from germline, CDR1 is SGDLS and CDR2 is YYNGEE. CDR3 coding DNA: TGTGCCAGCAGCGTAGAGGCTAGCGGGAGGGCCGCGGTCTTC. It is translated as CASSVEASGRAAVF.

The J gene is TRBJ2-1, the V gene TRBV5-1; 8 bases match TRBD2. The J segment lost 4 bases and the V segment lost 4 bases, leaving 10 bases of the junction unmatched. The CDR3 extends over 16 amino acids. Germline lookup yields CDR1 SGHRS and CDR2 YFSETQ. CDR3 protein: CASSPHPLAAYNEQFF. CDR3 DNA sequence: TGCGCCAGCAGCCCCCACCCACTAGCGGCATACAATGAGCAGTTCTTC.

This clone has just one count. The chain recombines TRBV19 with TRBJ2-7; a weak D match, TRBD1 (7 bases). V lost 5 bases and J 2 bases, leaving 19 bases between the germline ends. Germline-derived CDR1 and CDR2 are LNHDA and SQIVND (reference sequence). The CDR3 has 16 amino acids. CDR3 loop: CASSPGAGRGAYEQYF. DNA of the CDR3: TGTGCCAGTAGTCCCGGGGCGGGCAGGGGGGCCTACGAGCAGTACTTC.

The V call is TRBV5-1, the J call TRBJ2-3, with D tentatively TRBD2 (6 bases). Germline values: CDR1 SGHRS, CDR2 YFSETQ. V was pared by 1 base and J by 6 bases, with 18 bases between. This CDR3 comprises 16 residues. CDR3 sequence: CASSLRAGTGTDTQYF. In DNA, the CDR3 is TGCGCCAGCAGCTTGAGGGCCGGGACTGGTACTGATACGCAGTATTTT.